Listed below are T cell receptor beta chains from one sample, sequenced in a study of Ad26.COV2.S vaccination and SARS-CoV-2 variants. This table comes from immunoSEQ multiplex PCR, and its TCRdb copy is limited to in-frame clones, with some not included. The sample lists under 150,000 clones, roughly 88% occurring once. The material was peripheral blood, obtained after recovery from COVID-19. These receptors came from a human donor who had recovered from COVID-19. CDR3s include the opening cysteine and the closing phenylalanine or tryptophan. D genes are given only for firm matches. Size is omitted from some rows. Given values are once, few, many or a class for expanded clones.

NA	TRBV5-6	TRBD2	TRBJ2-1	16	CASSLMTSGGANEQFF	TGTGCCAGCAGCTTGATGACTAGCGGGGGGGCGAATGAGCAGTTCTTC
few	TRBV4-2	TRBD1	TRBJ2-7	14	CASSQRQGDDEQYF	TGTGCCAGCAGCCAAAGACAGGGTGACGACGAGCAGTACTTC
NA	TRBV27	TRBD2	TRBJ2-7	14	CATQGLAGAYEQYF	TGTGCCACCCAAGGACTAGCGGGGGCCTACGAGCAGTACTTC
once	TRBV11-2	NA	TRBJ2-7	14	CASSLEYGAYEQYF	TGTGCCAGCAGCTTAGAGTACGGGGCTTACGAGCAGTACTTC
NA	TRBV4-3	NA	TRBJ2-3	17	CASSQLSGPLSTDTQYF	TGCGCCAGCAGCCAACTGAGCGGGCCCCTAAGTACAGATACGCAGTATTTT
NA	TRBV5-1	NA	TRBJ1-6	14	CASSLGQNNSPLHF	TGCGCCAGCAGCTTGGGTCAGAATAATTCACCCCTCCACTTT
NA	TRBV18	TRBD1	TRBJ2-3	15	CASSRGQASTDTQYF	TGTGCCAGCTCGAGGGGACAGGCCTCCACAGATACGCAGTATTTT
NA	TRBV28	NA	TRBJ2-3	13	CASSSIRLRTQYF	TGTGCCAGCAGTTCCATCAGGCTTCGAACGCAGTATTTT
once	TRBV7-9	NA	TRBJ1-1	13	CASSPGWNTEAFF	TGTGCCAGCAGCCCCGGTTGGAACACTGAAGCTTTCTTT
NA	TRBV27	TRBD2	TRBJ2-2	13	CASRLAGTGELFF	TGTGCCAGCCGTCTAGCGGGTACCGGGGAGCTGTTTTTT
once	TRBV7-9	NA	TRBJ2-7	15	CASTPGFREPYEQYF	TGTGCCAGCACCCCTGGGTTTCGGGAGCCCTACGAGCAGTACTTC
once	TRBV3-1/TRBV3-2	NA	TRBJ1-4	15	CASSPPRSTNEKLFF	TGTGCCAGCAGCCCCCCCAGGTCAACTAATGAAAAACTGTTTTTT
NA	TRBV9	NA	TRBJ2-7	14	CASSAGTDNYEQYF	TGTGCCAGCAGCGCCGGGACTGACAACTACGAGCAGTACTTC
NA	TRBV18	TRBD1	TRBJ2-7	15	CASSPDSDRVHEQYF	TGTGCCAGCTCACCGGACTCGGACAGGGTCCACGAGCAGTACTTC
NA	TRBV28	TRBD1	TRBJ1-2	16	CASRETGGEGNYGYTF	TGTGCCAGCAGGGAAACAGGGGGCGAGGGGAACTATGGCTACACCTTC
NA	TRBV3-1/TRBV3-2	NA	TRBJ2-7	13	CASSQGPSDEQYF	TGTGCCAGCAGCCAAGGTCCCAGCGACGAGCAGTACTTC
once	TRBV5-1	TRBD2	TRBJ2-1	16	CASSLGSSGSYNEQFF	TGCGCCAGCAGCTTGGGTAGTAGCGGGAGTTACAATGAGCAGTTCTTC
NA	TRBV4-3	TRBD1	TRBJ2-3	16	CASSQDYRTGVDTQYF	TGCGCCAGCAGCCAAGATTACAGGACAGGGGTTGATACGCAGTATTTT
NA	TRBV6-5	NA	TRBJ1-3	16	CASSYSIRASGNTIYF	TGTGCCAGCAGTTACTCAATCCGGGCCAGTGGAAACACCATATATTTT
NA	TRBV18	NA	TRBJ1-4	16	CASSLDQIATNEKLFF	TGTGCCAGCTCACTCGACCAGATTGCAACTAATGAAAAACTGTTTTTT
once	TRBV28	NA	TRBJ1-2	12	CASSVRTIGYTF	TGTGCCAGCAGTGTAAGGACCATTGGCTACACCTTC
NA	TRBV3-1/TRBV3-2	NA	TRBJ1-5	14	CASSQDLGGMPQHF	TGTGCCAGCAGCCAAGATCTCGGGGGAATGCCCCAGCATTTT
NA	TRBV7-2	TRBD1	TRBJ1-2	16	CASSLLGTGGDYGYTF	TGTGCCAGCAGCTTATTAGGCACAGGGGGGGACTATGGCTACACCTTC
once	TRBV4-1	TRBD1	TRBJ2-6	18	CASSQSGTGDSGANVLTF	TGCGCCAGCAGCCAATCCGGGACAGGGGACTCTGGGGCCAACGTCCTGACTTTC
NA	TRBV19	NA	TRBJ1-2	14	CASSFRGASGGYTF	TGTGCCAGTAGTTTTCGGGGGGCAAGTGGTGGCTACACCTTC
NA	TRBV7-8	NA	TRBJ2-2	16	CASSLPISGAGGELFF	TGTGCCAGCAGCCTCCCAATTTCCGGGGCCGGCGGGGAGCTGTTTTTT
NA	TRBV12-3/TRBV12-4	NA	TRBJ1-5	13	CASSLQENQPQHF	TGTGCCAGCAGTTTACAGGAGAATCAGCCCCAGCATTTT
NA	TRBV28	NA	TRBJ1-6	12	CASHDDVPPLHF	TGTGCCAGCCATGATGACGTCCCACCCCTCCACTTT
few	TRBV7-9	NA	TRBJ1-4	15	CASSLGGAGTEKLFF	TGTGCCAGCAGCCTCGGAGGGGCAGGGACTGAAAAACTGTTTTTT
NA	TRBV7-6	NA	TRBJ2-7	13	CASSPPSIYEQYF	TGTGCCAGCAGCCCACCATCAATCTACGAGCAGTACTTC
NA	TRBV6-5	TRBD1	TRBJ2-1	12	CASRQGNNEQFF	TGTGCCAGCAGACAGGGGAACAATGAGCAGTTCTTC
NA	TRBV27	NA	TRBJ1-6	16	CASRPSGTLGRSPLHF	TGTGCCAGCAGACCCAGTGGGACCCTAGGGCGTTCACCCCTCCACTTT
once	TRBV5-1	NA	TRBJ1-2	14	CASSLEWSVGGYTF	TGCGCCAGCAGCTTGGAGTGGTCGGTGGGTGGCTACACCTTC
NA	TRBV5-4	NA	TRBJ2-3	14	CASSLKEGGDTQYF	TGTGCCAGCAGCTTAAAAGAGGGGGGAGATACGCAGTATTTT
NA	TRBV2	NA	TRBJ2-7	14	CASSEEAGGGEQYF	TGTGCCAGCAGTGAAGAGGCAGGGGGAGGGGAGCAGTACTTC
NA	TRBV28	NA	TRBJ2-7	15	CASSLKQALRYEQYF	TGTGCCAGCAGTTTGAAACAGGCCCTCCGGTACGAGCAGTACTTC
NA	TRBV15	TRBD2	TRBJ2-7	15	CATSRDREGPHEQYF	TGTGCCACCAGCAGAGATAGGGAGGGGCCCCACGAGCAGTACTTC
NA	TRBV7-9	NA	TRBJ1-2	13	CASSLEYTGGYTF	TGTGCCAGCAGCTTAGAGTACACAGGCGGCTACACCTTC
NA	TRBV6-5	TRBD1	TRBJ2-2	14	CASYTGGFTGELFF	TGTGCCTCGTACACAGGGGGCTTTACCGGGGAGCTGTTTTTT
NA	TRBV28	NA	TRBJ1-2	12	CASSYPHYGYTF	TGTGCCAGCAGCTATCCCCACTATGGCTACACCTTC
NA	TRBV6-1	TRBD2	TRBJ2-1	16	CASSEWLAGGYNEQFF	TGTGCCAGCAGTGAATGGTTAGCGGGGGGATACAATGAGCAGTTCTTC
NA	TRBV28	TRBD1	TRBJ2-2	16	CASSRDGTVATGELFF	TGTGCCAGCAGTCGTGACGGGACAGTCGCGACCGGGGAGCTGTTTTTT
NA	TRBV28	NA	TRBJ2-6	15	CASRIGESGANVLTF	TGTGCCAGCAGAATAGGGGAGTCTGGGGCCAACGTCCTGACTTTC
few	TRBV5-4	NA	TRBJ1-1	13	CASSPAGNTEAFF	TGTGCCAGCAGCCCCGCGGGGAACACTGAAGCTTTCTTT
NA	TRBV3-1/TRBV3-2	NA	TRBJ2-1	14	CASTEGNSYNEQFF	TGTGCCAGCACGGAGGGTAACTCCTACAATGAGCAGTTCTTC
NA	TRBV18	TRBD1	TRBJ2-2	17	CASSPPTTGSDTGELFF	TGTGCCAGCTCACCACCGACGACAGGGTCTGACACCGGGGAGCTGTTTTTT
NA	TRBV20-1	NA	TRBJ2-5	11	CSAFMRETQYF	TGCAGTGCTTTTATGCGAGAGACCCAGTACTTC
NA	TRBV7-2	NA	TRBJ2-1	12	CASSSDRIEQFF	TGTGCCAGCAGCTCAGACAGAATTGAGCAGTTCTTC
once	TRBV11-3	TRBD1	TRBJ1-2	15	CASSLVNKGAYGYTF	TGTGCCAGCAGCTTAGTAAATAAGGGGGCGTATGGCTACACCTTC
few	TRBV5-1	NA	TRBJ2-3	18	CASSFFPDSTPSTDTQYF	TGCGCCAGCAGCTTCTTCCCGGACAGTACCCCTAGCACAGATACGCAGTATTTT
NA	TRBV2	NA	TRBJ1-5	17	CASSEALVSVGNQPQHF	TGTGCCAGCAGTGAAGCCCTTGTATCGGTAGGGAATCAGCCCCAGCATTTT
NA	TRBV29-1	TRBD1	TRBJ2-2	17	CSVERGQGAGNTGELFF	TGCAGCGTTGAACGGGGACAGGGGGCCGGGAACACCGGGGAGCTGTTTTTT
NA	TRBV28	TRBD1	TRBJ2-3	15	CASRTGTGSTDTQYF	TGTGCCAGCAGGACCGGGACAGGTAGCACAGATACGCAGTATTTT
NA	TRBV19	NA	TRBJ2-6	21	CASSIPPPTLTTTSGANVLTF	TGTGCCAGTAGTATACCTCCCCCGACACTGACAACTACCTCTGGGGCCAACGTCCTGACTTTC
NA	TRBV4-3	NA	TRBJ2-3	14	CASSQEGNTDTQYF	TGCGCCAGCAGCCAAGAGGGGAATACAGATACGCAGTATTTT
NA	TRBV29-1	NA	TRBJ2-1	15	CSVDSWAGRTNEQFF	TGCAGCGTTGACAGTTGGGCAGGAAGGACCAATGAGCAGTTCTTC
once	TRBV29-1	NA	TRBJ1-1	12	CSAETVNTEAFF	TGCAGCGCCGAGACGGTGAACACTGAAGCTTTCTTT
NA	TRBV7-2	NA	TRBJ1-5	15	CASSLQGSSNQPQHF	TGTGCCAGCAGCTTACAGGGTAGTAGCAATCAGCCCCAGCATTTT
NA	TRBV25-1	TRBD1	TRBJ2-3	14	CASSEGQGTDTQYF	TGTGCCAGCAGTGAGGGACAGGGCACAGATACGCAGTATTTT